Below, 22 T cell receptor beta chains from the same sample are listed, as sequenced in a study of identical twins. TCRdb re-derived calls from the 5' RACE reads in MiXCR, one entry per CDR3 protein. The repertoire includes around 280,000 distinct CDR3 sequences, 8% to 9% of them detected once, and approximately 2.1% sits in the top ten. The sample was also linked to a second study, of yellow fever vaccine responses in identical twins.

Source material: memory (CD45RO+) T cells sorted from blood. Receptors were obtained from a woman between 18 and 29 years old in good health.

This clonotype came up many times. The V call is TRBV20-1, the J call TRBJ1-5, with 7 positions matching TRBD1. From germline, CDR1 is DFQATT and CDR2 SNEGSKA (reference sequence). The J segment lost 8 bases and the V segment lost 4 bases, leaving 8 bases of the junction unmatched. The CDR3 is 13 amino acids. In nucleotides, the CDR3 is TGCAGTGCTATCCCAGGGGGGACGGAGCCCCAGCATTTT. It translates to CSAIPGGTEPQHF.

This clonotype has at least ten counts. V usage is TRBV28 and J usage is TRBJ2-3; possibly TRBD1 or TRBD2 for D (5 bases each). The CDR3 sequence is 14 residues long. Germline CDR1 reads MDHEN; CDR2 reads SYDVKM. The V end was cut by 10 bases, the J end by 1 base, with 15 bases between. The chain's CDR3 is CATTPRGGTDTQYF. CDR3 DNA sequence: TGTGCCACCACCCCGAGAGGGGGCACAGATACGCAGTATTTT.

In the case of this clonotype: A much larger clone differs from this one at a single base, so this may be a read error. V is TRBV6-1 and J is TRBJ2-3; perhaps D is TRBD1 or TRBD2 (5 bases each). Germline assignment: CDR1 MNHNS and CDR2 SASEGT. This CDR3 spans 15 amino acids. The CDR3 reads CASRRGTAWGDMQYF. Here the CDR3 DNA reads TGTGCCAGCAGGAGAGGGACGGCCTGGGGAGATATGCAGTATTTT.

This clonotype was counted between two and nine times. The chain combines TRBV27 with TRBJ2-1, with 9 positions matching TRBD1. CDR1 and CDR2 (germline): MNHEY, SMNVEV (reference sequence). This CDR3 has 16 residues. The V gene end was trimmed by 6 bases and the J gene end by 3 bases; junction bases not matched to a gene: 9. In nucleotides, the CDR3 is TGTGCCAGCAGATATACCGGGACAGGGTTCTACAATGAGCAGTTCTTC. It translates to CASRYTGTGFYNEQFF.

In this sample, this clonotype turned up a few times. The V gene is TRBV7-8, the J gene TRBJ1-5, with D maybe TRBD1 (6 bases). Deletions cut 2 bases from V and 2 bases from J, with 10 bases between. The CDR3 is made up of 15 amino acids. CDR1 is SGHVS and CDR2 is FQNEAQ in the germline V gene. DNA of the CDR3: TGTGCCAGCAGCTTACAGGGGCACGGCAATCAGCCCCAGCATTTT. Amino acids: CASSLQGHGNQPQHF.

At least ten counts were recorded for this clonotype. The V call is TRBV12-3 or TRBV12-4, the J call TRBJ2-5; 15 bases align to TRBD2. V was clipped by 5 bases and J by 4 bases; unmatched bases: 8. The length of the CDR3 is 17 residues. CDR3 sequence (DNA): TGTGCCAGCAGTGGCGGGACTAGCGGGAGGTTGGTAGAGACCCAGTACTTC. Translated: CASSGGTSGRLVETQYF.

This clonotype appeared a few times. V usage is TRBV10-3 and J usage is TRBJ1-5; 9 bases align to TRBD1. Germline values: CDR1 ENHRY, CDR2 SYGVKD. The V gene end was trimmed by 7 bases and the J gene end by 7 bases; junction bases not matched to a gene: 8. The CDR3 length is 14 residues. The DNA for the CDR3 is TGTGCCATCATATCCCCGGGACAGGGACAGCCCCAGCATTTT. Translated: CAIISPGQGQPQHF.

In its sample, this clonotype was seen a few times. V usage is TRBV11-2 and J usage is TRBJ2-2, with 8 bases that match TRBD2. The CDR3 runs to 15 residues. CDR1 and CDR2 (germline): SGHAT, FQNNGV. J lost 3 bases, V lost 5 bases, and 5 bases had no gene match. The CDR3 protein is CASSTSGGYTGELFF. CDR3 in DNA: TGTGCCAGCAGCACAAGCGGGGGATACACCGGGGAGCTGTTTTTT.

This clonotype appeared many times. The chain couples TRBV24-1 to TRBJ1-2; the D gene is possibly TRBD1 (6 bases). Trimming took off 4 bases at V and 3 bases at J, with 11 bases between the two ends. The CDR3 extends over 14 amino acids. CDR1 is KGHDR and CDR2 is SFDVKD in the germline V gene. CDR3 DNA sequence: TGTGCCACCAGTGACCTTCGACAGGACTATGGCTACACCTTC. It yields the protein CATSDLRQDYGYTF.

V and J are TRBV20-1 and TRBJ2-5; TRBD2 matches 8 bases. V lost 0 bases, J lost 9 bases, and 3 bases stayed unmatched. Germline V CDR1 and CDR2: DFQATT, SNEGSKA (reference sequence). CDR3 length: 12 amino acids. The CDR3 region is CSARDTGGAQYF. DNA of the CDR3: TGCAGTGCTAGAGATACGGGGGGGGCCCAGTACTTC.

The chain uses TRBV12-3 or TRBV12-4 and TRBJ1-1; D is undetermined. The CDR3 length is 13 residues. Trimming took off 3 bases at V and 0 bases at J, with 5 bases between the two ends. CDR3 in DNA: TGTGCCAGCAGTTTTGGGATGAACACTGAAGCTTTCTTT. Its protein product is CASSFGMNTEAFF.

At least ten counts were recorded for this clonotype. V and J are TRBV29-1 and TRBJ2-3; the D gene is possibly TRBD1 (6 bases). In germline, CDR1 is SQVTM, CDR2 ANQGSEA. The CDR3 loop spans 13 amino acids. Trimming left V 6 bases short and J 0 bases short, with 10 bases between. CDR3 sequence: CSVRDISTDTQYF. In nucleotides, the CDR3 is TGCAGCGTCCGGGACATAAGCACAGATACGCAGTATTTT.

This clonotype was observed a handful of times. The V gene is TRBV4-1, the J gene TRBJ2-1; 10 bases line up with TRBD2. The germline gives CDR1 MGHRA, CDR2 YSYEKL. CDR3 length equals 17 residues. The junction had 10 bases not matched to a gene; V was cut back by 4 bases and J by 4 bases. CDR3 nucleotides: TGCGCCAGCAGCCCTGGGCCTAGCGGGAGAGGATACAATGAGCAGTTCTTC. This gives the protein CASSPGPSGRGYNEQFF.

In this sample, this clonotype turned up once. The V call is TRBV5-5, the J call TRBJ2-7; perhaps TRBD1 as D (6 bases). The germline V gene has CDR1 SGHKS and CDR2 YYEKEE (reference sequence). The length of the CDR3 is 14 residues. The V end lost 1 base, the J end lost 2 bases, and 10 bases lay between the germline ends. Here the CDR3 reads CASSLTRGAYEQYF. The CDR3 DNA reads as TGTGCCAGCAGCTTGACCAGGGGAGCCTACGAGCAGTACTTC.

The chain carries TRBV20-1 and TRBJ2-7; 10 nucleotides agree with TRBD1. CDR3 length equals 13 residues. Germline V gene sequence: CDR1 DFQATT, CDR2 SNEGSKA (reference sequence). The junction had 9 bases not matched to a gene; V was cut back by 6 bases and J by 7 bases. This chain's CDR3 is CSAHRDRGEEQYF. CDR3 coding DNA: TGCAGTGCCCACCGGGACAGGGGAGAAGAGCAGTACTTC.

The sample holds many counts of this clonotype. This chain links TRBV2 with TRBJ1-2; TRBD1 might be the D (6 bases). The V and J ends lost 6 bases and 0 bases respectively, with 11 bases between them. CDR1 SNHLY and CDR2 FYNNEI come from the germline V gene. This CDR3 region has 14 residues. CDR3 sequence reads: CASRIQGTNYGYTF. DNA of the CDR3: TGTGCCAGCAGAATACAGGGAACTAACTATGGCTACACCTTC.

This rearrangement joins TRBV20-1 to TRBJ2-5; possibly TRBD2 for D (6 bases). The V and J ends lost 6 bases and 5 bases respectively, with 13 bases between them. The CDR3 consists of 12 residues. Germline loops: CDR1 DFQATT, CDR2 SNEGSKA (reference sequence). CDR3 bases: TGCAGTGCCCAGGGCGGGGTTGAGACCCAGTACTTC. It codes for CSAQGGVETQYF.

This clonotype turned up a few times. V gene TRBV19 combines with J gene TRBJ1-5, with D perhaps matching TRBD1 (5 bases). This CDR3 is built from 15 residues. Germline V gene sequence: CDR1 LNHDA, CDR2 SQIVND (reference sequence). V was cut by 0 bases and J by 7 bases, with 13 bases left in between. The CDR3 region is CASSIDLGAGQPQHF. CDR3 nucleotides: TGTGCCAGTAGTATAGATCTTGGGGCAGGGCAGCCCCAGCATTTT.

This clonotype was recorded a few times. The chain recombines TRBV4-1 with TRBJ1-6, with no clear D. Germline V gene sequence: CDR1 MGHRA, CDR2 YSYEKL. This CDR3 has 16 amino acids. V was pared by 0 bases and J by 10 bases, with 16 bases between. Here the CDR3 DNA reads TGCGCCAGCAGCCAAGATCCGGTGACGGGTGGGTCACCCCTCCACTTT. This translates into CASSQDPVTGGSPLHF.

This clonotype has more than one count but fewer than ten. The chain combines TRBV11-2 with TRBJ2-1, with TRBD2 as a possible D gene (6 bases). The V end lost 5 bases, the J end lost 1 base, and 18 bases lay between the germline ends. Germline loops: CDR1 SGHAT, CDR2 FQNNGV. This CDR3 has 17 residues. The CDR3 bases are TGTGCCAGCAGCCTATGGGAAATGGGGGGATCCTACAATGAGCAGTTCTTC. Translating it yields CASSLWEMGGSYNEQFF.

This clonotype was seen many times. This chain uses TRBV20-1 with TRBJ2-1; D possibly uses TRBD1 or TRBD2 (6 bases each). This CDR3 spans 15 amino acids. Per germline, CDR1 DFQATT and CDR2 SNEGSKA (reference sequence). The V end lost 2 bases, the J end lost 0 bases, and 11 bases lay between the germline ends. CDR3 region: CSARRGPSSYNEQFF. CDR3 bases: TGCAGTGCTAGACGGGGGCCAAGCTCCTACAATGAGCAGTTCTTC.

The chain is built from TRBV12-3 or TRBV12-4 and TRBJ1-1; D uncertain. This CDR3 has 17 amino acids. V was trimmed by 3 bases and J by 1 base, leaving 18 bases between them. This CDR3 is CASSLREGLRRNTEAFF. The DNA for the CDR3 is TGTGCCAGCAGTTTGCGCGAAGGACTGAGGAGGAACACTGAAGCTTTCTTT.